This TCR beta chain was retrieved from a study of cytomegalovirus exposure and HLA in healthy donors. Whole-study context: The roughly 130 validation repertoires used the same platform as the 650 to 750 first-cohort repertoires, a later analysis reported.

Of note for this clone: Its antigen is unidentified.

Broader study findings: Generally TCR sequences proved uncommon, though certain public TCRs appeared in numerous donors. Cytomegalovirus-associated status was assigned to approximately 160 TCR beta chains.

Using immunoSEQ multiplex PCR, the repertoire was profiled, and TCRdb retains in-frame clones only, with some absent. The sample lists 150,000 to 200,000 clones, roughly 89% occurring once. The CDR3 contains 15 residues. With V trimmed by 4 bases and J by 5 bases, 8 bases remained unmatched. Germline CDR1 reads SGHRS; CDR2 reads YFSETQ. Sequenced material: PBMCs. This TCR came from a woman aged 18 to 35 in good health and CMV-seropositive. V gene TRBV5-1 combines with J gene TRBJ2-2, with 7 bases matching TRBD1. The CDR3: CASSDRERRTGELFF. The CDR3 coding sequence is TGCGCCAGCAGCGACAGGGAAAGACGTACCGGGGAGCTGTTTTTT.